The source of this T cell receptor beta chain is a study of blood T cell repertoires in COVID-19 (dated by TCRdb to about 2020). Broadly, across the study: Samples from collaborators originated in the United States, Italy and Spain and spanned both the acute and convalescent phases of COVID-19. The repertoires were released in a freely available public database meant as a resource for research on the immune response to SARS-CoV-2. The samples were drawn from the first 160 participants of the ongoing ImmuneRACE study and from over a thousand subjects provided by 6 global collaborators. A de-identified subject ID, COVID-19 status, age in years and sex were almost always included in the sample metadata. HLA class I and class II types, where available, came from metadata supplied by the sample provider rather than from assay-based typing. The prospective study material was composed of cDNA or gDNA derived from T cells, B-cell-depleted T cells, or PBMCs. Deeply sampled blood TCRbeta repertoires from subjects exposed to, actively infected with, or recovered from COVID-19 were included in the dataset.

The investigation overall reported the following: Clinical and demographic metadata were provided uncurated, with the amount varying by source and participant.

The CDR3 runs 15 residues from the cysteine to the phenylalanine. Left in the record is the CDR3 DNA by itself, 45 bases read in frame from the first base. Sequences MNHNS (CDR1) and SASEGT (CDR2) are obtained from the germline V gene. V loses 2 bases of germline sequence and J loses 8 bases, and the interval between the two ends is 16 bases. TCRbeta CDR3 regions were amplified from genomic DNA by means of the immunoSEQ Assay, a bias-controlled multiplex PCR. From the authors' description of their analysis: The number of nucleated cells in each sample was estimated by amplification of reference gene primers within the assay. Sequence reads were collapsed and filtered to measure the absolute abundance of every unique TCRbeta CDR3 rearrangement. For each sample, productive Simpson clonality was calculated as the square root of Simpson's diversity index over productive rearrangements. TCRdb took over this immuneACCESS table, retaining in-frame rearrangements with V and J assigned. Such tables are incomplete; in checked studies, under half of the missing clones stem from an unresolved V gene, and the remainder is unexplained. The V and J calls and clone size were taken over from that table, and D and trimming were inferred from the DNA. The sample table records about 110,000 clones; roughly 80% of these occur just once. Roughly 8.2% of the sample rests with the top ten.

Regarding this clone: The antigen this receptor binds is unknown. No base quality information exists; no much larger clone differs at one position.

The collaborating institutions used their own protocols to collect whole blood in K2EDTA tubes. For TCRbeta analysis, collaborator samples were shipped as frozen whole blood, as isolated PBMCs, or as DNA extracted from either sample type. The chain couples TRBV6-1 to TRBJ2-1; no D gene call is confident. The clonotype originates from an older man with acute or convalescent COVID-19. The specimen sequenced was peripheral blood. The bases read TGTGCCAGCAGTGAACTAAGACTTCGGATGGATGAGCAGTTCTTC. Translation gives CASSELRLRMDEQFF.